This entry describes one T cell receptor (beta chain). This record comes from a study of T cells in Graves' hyperthyroidism and ophthalmopathy. Overall study context: Prior to any treatment, at the point of initial diagnosis, peripheral blood was collected.

Germline V lookup: CDR1 SGHAT, CDR2 FQNNGV. The V segment lost 4 bases and the J segment 7 bases; nucleotides outside the gene matches: 7. This CDR3 comprises 15 residues. RNA transcripts provided the source from which TCR beta CDR3 regions were amplified. RT-PCR in the first round (using the HTBI primer set) targeted the TCR CDR3. TCRdb passed the multiplex PCR reads through MiXCR, listing each CDR3 protein once. The sample shows hundreds of thousands of distinct CDR3 sequences, 13% to 15% of them seen only once. An absence of ophthalmopathy progression within 18 months meant stable Graves' hyperthyroidism. With a duration under 2 months, the hyperthyroidism was newly diagnosed in patients aged 18 to 65. Each 10 ml fresh peripheral blood draw supplied the PBMCs.

This TCR was recovered from a woman younger than 35 with Graves' hyperthyroidism. This chain uses TRBV11-2 with TRBJ2-2; 9 bases map to TRBD2. The sequenced material came from blood. The CDR3 DNA is TGTGCCAGCAGCTCCCCGACTAGCGGCGGCGGGGAGCTGTTTTTT. Translation: CASSSPTSGGGELFF.